The present T cell receptor (beta chain) was sequenced within a study of response to subunit inactivated influenza vaccine. TCRdb independently ran MiXCR on the RT-PCR reads; one entry per CDR3 protein. Counted here are about 540,000 distinct CDR3 sequences, around a quarter occurring once; the ten biggest clones make up 2.5% to 3%. Trimming removed 0 bases from V and 6 bases from J; junction bases left unmatched: 8. In germline, CDR1 is GTSNPN, CDR2 SVGIG (reference sequence). The CDR3 consists of 17 residues. These same records also appear under a second study, on T cells expressing NK-cell markers. This second report adds: As the method of synthesis, 5'RACE template switching with UMIs yielded TCR beta cDNA. Each TCR beta repertoire originated in sorted T cells that were CD3+CD56+NKG2C+, CD3+CD56+NKG2C- or CD3+CD56-NKG2C+. Serological testing identified seven of the eight sequenced donors as HCMV-seropositive and one as seronegative. Among CD8+ T cells from about 6 donors, dominant NKG2C+ clonotypes accounted for about 1.0-7.5%. These clonotypes, the leaders elsewhere, also led the CD3+CD56-NKG2C+ fraction in several donors.

The material sequenced was CD4+ T cells sorted from PBMCs, taken about 11 days after vaccination. The chain couples TRBV30 to TRBJ2-1, with 13 bases matching TRBD2. The TCR originated in a man aged 45-65 years who received an inactivated influenza vaccine. The CDR3 DNA follows: TGTGCCTGGAGTGTGACCGGGACTAGCGGGATAGGCAATGAGCAGTTCTTC. Amino acid sequence: CAWSVTGTSGIGNEQFF.